A single sample gave rise to the 16 T cell receptor beta chains below, sequenced in a study of response to subunit inactivated influenza vaccine. Using its own MiXCR run on the RT-PCR reads, TCRdb lists one record per CDR3 protein. The sample shows around 480,000 distinct CDR3 sequences, approximately 11% of them seen only once. Sequences were derived from PBMCs from blood, sampled roughly 45 days after vaccination. Receptors were obtained from a man over 45 who received an inactivated influenza vaccine.

The V call is TRBV6-6, the J call TRBJ2-1, with 7 bases fitting TRBD1. CDR1 and CDR2 from the germline V gene are MNHNY and SVGAGI (reference sequence). V was clipped by 4 bases and J by 5 bases; unmatched bases: 2. The CDR3 is 13 amino acids. In DNA, the CDR3 is TGTGCCAGCAGTTGGGGACAGAACAATGAGCAGTTCTTC. This codes for CASSWGQNNEQFF.

This clonotype was recorded a few times. This sequence joins TRBV4-1 and TRBJ2-1; D might be TRBD1 or TRBD2, each matching 6 bases. V was cut by 4 bases and J by 8 bases, with 21 bases left in between. The CDR3 length is 16 residues. Germline assignment: CDR1 MGHRA and CDR2 YSYEKL. CDR3 residues: CASSPPPGARSYEQFF. The DNA of the CDR3 is TGCGCCAGCAGCCCCCCCCCGGGGGCGCGTTCGTATGAGCAGTTCTTC.

This clonotype has only a few counts. The rearrangement joins TRBV7-6 to TRBJ2-5; 10 bases match TRBD2. Germline V gene sequence: CDR1 SGHVS, CDR2 FNYEAQ. With V trimmed by 0 bases and J by 5 bases, 9 bases remained unmatched. The CDR3 sequence is 17 residues long. The CDR3 bases are TGTGCCAGCAGCTTAGCGTCAGCGGGAGGGGGACGGGAGACCCAGTACTTC. This gives the protein CASSLASAGGGRETQYF.

This clonotype was found a few times. This chain joins TRBV12-3 or TRBV12-4 and TRBJ2-1; TRBD2 is a possible D gene (5 bases). The CDR3 spans 14 residues. Between the trimmed V and J ends, which lost 2 bases and 3 bases, there was a span of 8 bases. CDR3 nucleotides: TGTGCCAGCAGTTTATCGGGGTTCTACAATGAGCAGTTCTTC. Its translation is CASSLSGFYNEQFF.

This clonotype has only a few counts. The chain uses TRBV3-1 and TRBJ1-1; 7 bases align to TRBD1. This CDR3 comprises 12 residues. Germline V CDR1 and CDR2: LGHDT, YNNKEL (reference sequence). With V trimmed by 4 bases and J by 7 bases, 3 bases remained unmatched. CDR3 sequence reads: CASSRTGDEAFF. DNA of the CDR3: TGTGCCAGCAGCCGAACAGGGGATGAAGCTTTCTTT.

This clonotype turned up a few times. This rearrangement joins TRBV7-2 to TRBJ2-5; 9 bases align to TRBD1. The germline V gene encodes CDR1 SGHTA and CDR2 FQGNSA. V was clipped by 4 bases and J by 5 bases; unmatched bases: 5. The CDR3 runs 14 residues. The CDR3 DNA reads as TGTGCCAGCAGCTACAGGGGGCTCTTGGAGACCCAGTACTTC. This translates into CASSYRGLLETQYF.

This clonotype came up a few times. The chain has TRBV4-3 and TRBJ2-1; D remains unclear. This CDR3 is 16 amino acids long. Germline V lookup: CDR1 LGHNA, CDR2 YSLEER. Trimming removed 3 bases from V and 2 bases from J, with 14 bases in between. CDR3 bases: TGCGCCAGCAGCCAGGTGGATCAGCCGGCCTACAATGAGCAGTTCTTC. It specifies CASSQVDQPAYNEQFF.

J is TRBJ2-2 and V is TRBV5-8; TRBD1 matches at 10 bases. The J segment lost 6 bases and the V segment lost 4 bases, leaving 6 bases of the junction unmatched. The CDR3 spans 15 residues. Germline loops: CDR1 SGHTS, CDR2 YDEGEE. CDR3 protein: CASSARDRGPGELFF. The CDR3 DNA reads as TGTGCCAGCAGCGCCCGGGACAGGGGTCCCGGGGAGCTGTTTTTT.

This clonotype was observed at least ten times. The chain joins TRBV7-9 to TRBJ2-7, with D hard to call. The CDR3 runs to 14 residues. V lost 3 bases and J 0 bases, leaving 9 bases between the germline ends. Per germline, CDR1 SEHNR and CDR2 FQNEAQ (reference sequence). In DNA form, the CDR3 reads TGTGCCAGCAGCTTCGGACGGTTCTCCTACGAGCAGTACTTC. Translated, it gives CASSFGRFSYEQYF.

This clonotype was found a few times. The DNA for the CDR3 is TGTGCCAGCAGCACGATAGGACTAGGGGGAGTCGAGCAGTTCTTC. Its protein is CASSTIGLGGVEQFF. The chain carries TRBV6-2 or TRBV6-3 and TRBJ2-1; perhaps TRBD2 as D (7 bases). The CDR3 contains 15 residues. Germline V gives CDR1 MNHEY, CDR2 SVGEGT. Deletions cut 6 bases from V and 10 bases from J, with 22 bases between.

This clonotype has ten or more counts. The chain has TRBV20-1 and TRBJ2-7; TRBD1 aligns across 7 bases. This CDR3 has 15 amino acids. Trimming took 0 bases from V and 4 from J; bases not matched to a gene: 9. CDR1 and CDR2 (germline): DFQATT, SNEGSKA (reference sequence). CDR3 in DNA: TGCAGTGCTAGAGATCTTTATAGGGGGCAGTACGAGCAGTACTTC. Amino acids: CSARDLYRGQYEQYF.

This chain connects TRBV29-1 to TRBJ2-1, with TRBD2 matching 7 bases. Germline CDR1 reads SQVTM; CDR2 reads ANQGSEA. Unmatched junction bases numbered 12, after V lost 7 bases and J lost 0 bases. The CDR3 extends over 16 amino acids. In DNA, the CDR3 is TGCAGCGCCACCGGGTCGCGGGAGAGCTCCTACAATGAGCAGTTCTTC. Protein product: CSATGSRESSYNEQFF.

This clonotype was picked up a small number of times. The chain couples TRBV15 to TRBJ2-3; D is uncertain. Germline CDR1 and CDR2: LNHNV and YYDKDF (reference sequence). This CDR3 region has 16 residues. The V end lost 0 bases, the J end lost 0 bases, and 10 bases lay between the germline ends. CDR3 nucleotides: TGTGCCACCAGCAGAGATGCGCAGCTCAGCACAGATACGCAGTATTTT. This sequence encodes CATSRDAQLSTDTQYF.

This clonotype was seen more than once but under ten times. The chain joins TRBV20-1 to TRBJ2-1, with D possibly matching TRBD1 (6 bases). Germline CDR1 is DFQATT and CDR2 is SNEGSKA (reference sequence). Deletions cut 3 bases from V and 2 bases from J, with 14 bases between. This CDR3 region has 15 residues. CDR3 bases: TGCAGTGCTAGCCCCCCAGGGGCCCCCTACAATGAGCAGTTCTTC. Translating it yields CSASPPGAPYNEQFF.

There are many counts of this clonotype. The chain links TRBV7-2 to TRBJ2-1, with 7 positions matching TRBD2. This CDR3 is built from 17 residues. Trimming cost V 5 bases and J 0 bases; bases outside gene matches: 10. Germline CDR1 is SGHTA and CDR2 is FQGNSA. CDR3 DNA: TGTGCCAGCAGCCTGAGCAGCGGGGTTAGCTCCTACAATGAGCAGTTCTTC. Its translation is CASSLSSGVSSYNEQFF. The full variable domain, completed using reference TRBV7-2 and TRBJ2-1, is GAGVSQSPSNKVTEKGKDVELRCDPISGHTALYWYRQSLGQGLEFLIYFQGNSAPDKSGLPSDRFSAERTGGSVSTLTIQRTQQEDSAVYLCASSLSSGVSSYNEQFFGPGTRLTVL.

V gene TRBV24-1 combines with J gene TRBJ2-5, with 8 bases identical to TRBD2. In germline, CDR1 is KGHDR, CDR2 SFDVKD. CDR3 length: 14 residues. V lost 4 bases, J lost 7 bases, and 7 bases stayed unmatched. The CDR3 DNA follows: TGTGCCACCAGTGACTGGACTAGCCCCTCGACCCAGTACTTC. Translating it yields CATSDWTSPSTQYF.